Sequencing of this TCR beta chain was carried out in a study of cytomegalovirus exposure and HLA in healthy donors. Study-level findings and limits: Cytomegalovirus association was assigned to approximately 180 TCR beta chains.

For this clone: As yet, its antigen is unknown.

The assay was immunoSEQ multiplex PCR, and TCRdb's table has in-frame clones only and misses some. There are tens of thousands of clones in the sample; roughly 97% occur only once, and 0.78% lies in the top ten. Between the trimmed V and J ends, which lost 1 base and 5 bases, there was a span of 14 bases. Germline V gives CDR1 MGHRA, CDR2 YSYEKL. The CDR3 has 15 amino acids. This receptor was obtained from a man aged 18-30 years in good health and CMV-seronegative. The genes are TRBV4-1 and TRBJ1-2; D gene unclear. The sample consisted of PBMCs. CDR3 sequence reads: CASSQGRRGNYGYTF. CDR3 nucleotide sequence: TGCGCCAGCAGCCAAGGCAGGCGAGGGAATTATGGCTACACCTTC.